The 3 T cell receptor beta chains listed next were all sequenced from one sample in a study of blood T cell repertoires in COVID-19. Sequencing used immunoSEQ multiplex PCR; TCRdb keeps in-frame clones, though not all of them. Among about 16,000 clones listed, around 94% were seen once. Sample: peripheral blood. The receptors originated from a human donor with active COVID-19. The donor label of this sample is uncertain.

This clone has a single count. V and J are TRBV2 and TRBJ2-3; maybe TRBD1 (6 bases). The germline CDR1 and CDR2 sequences are SNHLY and FYNNEI. The CDR3 has 15 amino acids. V dropped 4 bases and J dropped 2 bases, with 13 bases sitting between them. CDR3 sequence: CASSVQDRATDTQYF. The CDR3 nucleotides are TGTGCCAGCAGTGTGCAGGACAGAGCCACAGATACGCAGTATTTT.

The gene calls are TRBV4-1 and TRBJ2-5; D unclear. CDR3 length: 15 residues. CDR1 and CDR2 from the germline V gene are MGHRA and YSYEKL. The V and J ends lost 2 bases and 1 base respectively, with 11 bases between them. The CDR3 DNA reads TGCGCCAGCAGCCAATTTGGATGGGCCCAAGAGACCCAGTACTTC. The encoded protein is CASSQFGWAQETQYF.

CDR3 protein: CASSGRDRNNEQFF. The CDR3 coding sequence is TGTGCCAGCAGTGGCCGGGACAGGAACAATGAGCAGTTCTTC. The chain employs TRBV5-5 and TRBJ2-1, with TRBD1 identical over 8 bases. Trimming cost V 5 bases and J 5 bases; bases outside gene matches: 6. CDR3 length equals 14 residues. Germline loops: CDR1 SGHKS, CDR2 YYEKEE (reference sequence).